This TCR beta chain emerged from a study of blood T cell repertoires in COVID-19 (TCRdb year 2020). Broadly, across the study: Samples from collaborators originated in the United States, Italy and Spain and spanned both the acute and convalescent phases of COVID-19. The material from the prospective study consisted of cDNA or gDNA derived from T cells, B-cell-depleted T cells, or PBMCs. Deeply sampled blood TCRbeta repertoires from subjects exposed to, actively infected with, or recovered from COVID-19 were included in the dataset. The repertoires were released in a freely available public database meant as a resource for research on the immune response to SARS-CoV-2. Samples were obtained from the ongoing ImmuneRACE study (first 160 participants) and from over 1,000 subjects provided by 6 global collaborators. Nearly every sample came with metadata listing a de-identified subject ID, COVID-19 status, age in years and sex. Where available, HLA class I and class II types were obtained from metadata supplied by the sample provider rather than from assay-based typing.

Each collaborating institution followed its own protocols to collect whole blood in K2EDTA tubes. Collaborator samples were shipped for TCRbeta analysis as frozen whole blood, isolated PBMCs, or DNA extracted from either sample type. Overall results and qualifications from the work: The quantity of clinical and demographic metadata differed by source and by participant and was supplied without curation.

TCRbeta CDR3 regions were amplified from genomic DNA by means of the immunoSEQ Assay, a bias-controlled multiplex PCR. As for the original processing: The number of nucleated cells in each sample was estimated by amplification of reference gene primers within the assay. Sequence reads were collapsed and filtered to measure the absolute abundance of every unique TCRbeta CDR3 rearrangement. For each sample, productive Simpson clonality was calculated by taking the square root of Simpson's diversity index across productive rearrangements. TCRdb took over this immuneACCESS table, retaining in-frame rearrangements with V and J assigned. Such tables are incomplete; in checked studies, under half of the missing clones stem from an unresolved V gene, and the remainder is unexplained. V, J and clone size were drawn from that table, and D and trimming were deduced from the DNA. The sample table holds about 37,000 clones, of which around 90% were seen once. The ten biggest clones cover approximately 6.6% of the sample.

V is reduced by 3 bases and J by 0 bases, leaving a spacing of 8 bases between them. Counted from cysteine to phenylalanine, this CDR3 has 14 amino acids. The retained sequence is limited to the CDR3, 42 bases, with the frame set at the first base. CDR1 is given as LNHDA and CDR2 as SQIVND, both from the germline V gene (reference sequence). As for this clone: The specificity of this receptor is unknown. Per-base qualities were not stored, and no clone one base away is much larger.

The sequence is built from TRBV19 and TRBJ1-1; the best D guess is TRBD1, with 6 bases matching. The sample was peripheral blood. This sequence originates from a human donor in a cohort sampled during active COVID-19. The DNA is TGTGCCAGTAGTATTTCAGGGGTGAACACTGAAGCTTTCTTT. This codes for CASSISGVNTEAFF.